These 5 T cell receptor beta chains share one sample of origin, sequenced in a study of cytotoxic CD8 clonotypes in ibrutinib-treated CLL. TCRdb's table, derived via immunoSEQ multiplex PCR, lists solely in-frame clones and lacks some. The data show fewer than 25,000 clones, roughly 70% seen once. Sequencing used PBMCs, obtained after 24 months of ibrutinib treatment. The receptor source for this set is a human donor with chronic lymphocytic leukemia.

V usage is TRBV19 and J usage is TRBJ2-3; 10 bases map to TRBD1. V lost 5 bases and J lost 2; bases outside the gene matches: 7. The CDR3 runs to 16 residues. Per germline, CDR1 LNHDA and CDR2 SQIVND (reference sequence). CDR3 protein: CASSETGGWDTDTQYF. The DNA for the CDR3 is TGTGCCAGTAGTGAGACAGGGGGCTGGGACACAGATACGCAGTATTTT.

This clone was picked up one time. The V and J genes are TRBV19 and TRBJ2-5; 7 nucleotides line up with TRBD1. There are 14 residues in the CDR3. CDR1 is LNHDA and CDR2 is SQIVND in the germline V gene (reference sequence). J lost 2 bases, V lost 7 bases, and 7 bases had no gene match. DNA of the CDR3: TGTGCCAGTACCCCGACAGGGATTCAAGAGACCCAGTACTTC. Translation gives CASTPTGIQETQYF.

This clone was counted a single time. This sequence joins TRBV4-2 and TRBJ2-1; D not certain. CDR1 is LGHNA, CDR2 YNFKEQ, per germline. This CDR3 has 11 residues. V lost 5 bases, J lost 10 bases, and 9 bases lay in between. CDR3 amino acids: CASSLDQEQFF. The CDR3 region has the DNA TGTGCCAGCAGCTTGGATCAGGAGCAGTTCTTC.

V is TRBV18 and J is TRBJ1-1; D gene ambiguous. The CDR3 spans 15 residues. Germline loops: CDR1 KGHSH, CDR2 LQKENI. Trimming shortened V by 4 bases and J by 1 base, and 13 bases separated the two germline ends. CDR3 DNA sequence: TGTGCCAGCTCACTTAGGACCGGCCCGAACACTGAAGCTTTCTTT. Translation: CASSLRTGPNTEAFF.

V usage is TRBV5-1 and J usage is TRBJ1-1; D is possibly TRBD1 (5 bases). V lost 4 bases to trimming and J lost 10 bases, with 20 bases between them. Per germline, CDR1 SGHRS and CDR2 YFSETQ. The CDR3 runs to 14 residues. The CDR3 sequence: CASSKEGPELGAFF. The CDR3 DNA reads TGCGCCAGCAGCAAAGAGGGACCTGAATTGGGAGCTTTCTTT.